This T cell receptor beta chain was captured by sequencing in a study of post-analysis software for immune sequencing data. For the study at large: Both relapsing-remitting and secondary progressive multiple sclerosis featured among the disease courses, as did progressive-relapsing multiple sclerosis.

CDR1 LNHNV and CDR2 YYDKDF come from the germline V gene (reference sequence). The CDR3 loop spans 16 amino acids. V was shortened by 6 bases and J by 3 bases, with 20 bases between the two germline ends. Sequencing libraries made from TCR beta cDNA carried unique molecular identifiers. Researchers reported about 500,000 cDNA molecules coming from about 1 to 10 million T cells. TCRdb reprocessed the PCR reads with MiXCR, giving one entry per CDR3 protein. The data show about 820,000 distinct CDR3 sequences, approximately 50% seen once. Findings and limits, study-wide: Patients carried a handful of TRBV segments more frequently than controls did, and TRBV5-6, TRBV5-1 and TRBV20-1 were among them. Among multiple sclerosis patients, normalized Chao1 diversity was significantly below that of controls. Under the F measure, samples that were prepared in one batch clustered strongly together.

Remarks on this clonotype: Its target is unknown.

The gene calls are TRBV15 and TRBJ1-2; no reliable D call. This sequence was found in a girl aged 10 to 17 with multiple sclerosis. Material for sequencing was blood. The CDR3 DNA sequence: TGTGCCACCAGTCTCTCGACCCGGGAGCGGGACTATGGCTACACCTTC. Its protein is CATSLSTRERDYGYTF. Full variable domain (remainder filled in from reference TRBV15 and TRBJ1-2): DAMVIQNPRYQVTQFGKPVTLSCSQTLNHNVMYWYQQKSSQAPKLLFHYYDKDFNNEADTPDNFQSRRPNTSFCFLDIRSPGLGDTAMYLCATSLSTRERDYGYTFGSGTRLTVV.